This T cell receptor (beta chain) derives from a study of blood T cell repertoires in COVID-19. For the study at large: In each case, the material was cDNA or gDNA derived from T cells, B-cell-depleted T cells, or PBMCs.

Measured with immunoSEQ multiplex PCR; TCRdb has only the in-frame clones, and not every one. The data contain about 200,000 clones, approximately 84% of them singletons. Trimming took off 1 base at V and 9 bases at J, with 19 bases between the two ends. The germline CDR1 and CDR2 sequences are MNHNS and SASEGT. This CDR3 has 16 residues. The chain combines TRBV6-1 with TRBJ2-1, with D possibly TRBD1 on 5 matching bases. This receptor was taken from a woman aged 80 or over with acute or convalescent COVID-19. The sequenced sample consisted of peripheral blood. CDR3 nucleotide sequence: TGTGCCAGCAGTGAAGAAGGGATTTTAGGGGCGAGTGAGCAGTTCTTC. Translating gives CASSEEGILGASEQFF.